This T cell receptor beta chain was identified during a study of radiotherapy plus CTLA-4 blockade in lung cancer. V was clipped by 3 bases and J by 3 bases; unmatched bases: 3. The CDR3 is 15 residues long. Germline CDR1 and CDR2: SGDLS and YYNGEE. Profiling relied on immunoSEQ multiplex PCR, and the TCRdb table lists in-frame clones only, not all of them. The repertoire holds 95,000 to 150,000 clones, with 85% to 90% as singletons. Here the sequenced sample was peripheral blood, taken from a patient treated with radiotherapy plus ipilimumab. This clonotype was obtained from a human donor with non-small cell lung cancer that progressed on radiotherapy plus ipilimumab. The rearrangement links TRBV9 to TRBJ2-3; 11 bases align to TRBD1. In DNA, the CDR3 is TGTGCCAGCAGCGCCGGGACAGGGGGGACAGATACGCAGTATTTT. Translating gives CASSAGTGGTDTQYF.